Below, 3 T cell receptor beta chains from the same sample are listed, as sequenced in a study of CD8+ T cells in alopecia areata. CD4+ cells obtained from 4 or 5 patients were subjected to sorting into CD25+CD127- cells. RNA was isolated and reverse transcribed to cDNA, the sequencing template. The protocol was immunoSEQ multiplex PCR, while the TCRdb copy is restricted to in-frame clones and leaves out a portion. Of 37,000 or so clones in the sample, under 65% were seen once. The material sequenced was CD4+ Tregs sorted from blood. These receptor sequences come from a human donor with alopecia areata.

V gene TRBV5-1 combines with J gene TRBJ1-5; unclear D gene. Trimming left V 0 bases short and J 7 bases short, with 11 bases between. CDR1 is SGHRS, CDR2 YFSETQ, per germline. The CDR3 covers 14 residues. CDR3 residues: CASSLAPGGQPQHF. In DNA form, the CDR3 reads TGCGCCAGCAGCTTGGCGCCGGGTGGACAGCCCCAGCATTTT. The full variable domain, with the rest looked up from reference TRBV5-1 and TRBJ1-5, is KAGVTQTPRYLIKTRGQQVTLSCSPISGHRSVSWYQQTPGQGLQFLFEYFSETQRNKGNFPGRFSGRQFSNSRSEMNVSTLELGDSALYLCASSLAPGGQPQHFGDGTRLSIL.

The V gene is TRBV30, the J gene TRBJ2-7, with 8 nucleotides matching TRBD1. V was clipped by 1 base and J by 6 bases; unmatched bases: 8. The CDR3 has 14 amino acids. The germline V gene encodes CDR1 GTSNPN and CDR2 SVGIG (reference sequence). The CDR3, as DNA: TGTGCCTGGAGTGCGGACAGGGTTCGGGGCGAGCAGTACTTC. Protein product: CAWSADRVRGEQYF.

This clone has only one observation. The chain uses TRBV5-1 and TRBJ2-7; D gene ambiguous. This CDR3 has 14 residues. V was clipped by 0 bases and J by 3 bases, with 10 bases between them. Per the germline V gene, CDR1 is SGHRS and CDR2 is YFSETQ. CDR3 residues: CASSLEGPNYEQYF. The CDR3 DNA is TGCGCCAGCAGCTTGGAGGGCCCTAACTACGAGCAGTACTTC. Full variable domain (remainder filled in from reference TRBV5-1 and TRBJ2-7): KAGVTQTPRYLIKTRGQQVTLSCSPISGHRSVSWYQQTPGQGLQFLFEYFSETQRNKGNFPGRFSGRQFSNSRSEMNVSTLELGDSALYLCASSLEGPNYEQYFGPGTRLTVT.